This T cell receptor (beta chain) was sequenced for a study of T cells after posttransplantation cyclophosphamide. Study results and limitations: TRB overlap between skin or GI tissue T cells and blood was limited. After PTCy, TRB diversity resembled that of CNI/methotrexate controls.

V dropped 5 bases and J dropped 6 bases, with 16 bases sitting between them. Germline CDR1 reads MGHDK; CDR2 reads SYGVNS. The CDR3 length is 15 residues. This clone was observed many times. Its antigen is currently unknown. Measured with immunoSEQ multiplex PCR; TCRdb has only the in-frame clones, and not every one. The sample includes over 20,000 clones, none of them occurring once. This related bone marrow graft donor gave peripheral blood on the day of marrow donation. Sequenced input: PBMCs. This clonotype was obtained from a man in his fifties in good health, CMV-negative, and a related stem cell transplant donor. The chain is built from TRBV25-1 and TRBJ2-2; maybe TRBD2 (5 bases). The CDR3 is CASSPDGGIPGELFF. In DNA form, the CDR3 reads TGTGCCAGCAGTCCGGACGGAGGAATACCCGGGGAGCTGTTTTTT.